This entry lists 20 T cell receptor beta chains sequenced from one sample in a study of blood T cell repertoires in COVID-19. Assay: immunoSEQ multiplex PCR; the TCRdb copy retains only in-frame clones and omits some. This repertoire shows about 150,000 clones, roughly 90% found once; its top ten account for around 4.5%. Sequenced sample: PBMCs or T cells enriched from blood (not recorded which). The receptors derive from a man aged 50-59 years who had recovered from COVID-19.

CDR3 sequence: CAWRRTDLGEQYF. The CDR3 DNA is TGTGCCTGGAGGAGGACAGATTTGGGTGAGCAGTACTTC. The chain recombines TRBV30 with TRBJ2-7; perhaps TRBD1 as D (6 bases). The V and J ends lost 3 bases and 7 bases respectively, with 16 bases between them. Germline V gives CDR1 GTSNPN, CDR2 SVGIG (reference sequence). CDR3 length: 13 amino acids.

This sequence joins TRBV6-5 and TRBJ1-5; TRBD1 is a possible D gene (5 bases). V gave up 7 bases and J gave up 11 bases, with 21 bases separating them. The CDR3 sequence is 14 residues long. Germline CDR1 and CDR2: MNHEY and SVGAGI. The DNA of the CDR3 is TGTGCCAGCAACCCCCGACAGTCCCCAAGGGCCCAGCATTTT. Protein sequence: CASNPRQSPRAQHF.

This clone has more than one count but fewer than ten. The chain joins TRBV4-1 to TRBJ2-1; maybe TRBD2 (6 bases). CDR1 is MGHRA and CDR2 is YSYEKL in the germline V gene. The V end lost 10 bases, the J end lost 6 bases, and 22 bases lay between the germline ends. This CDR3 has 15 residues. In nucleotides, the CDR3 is TGCGCCACCCGCGCGAGCTTTTCCGGGGGCAATGAGCAGTTCTTC. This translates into CATRASFSGGNEQFF.

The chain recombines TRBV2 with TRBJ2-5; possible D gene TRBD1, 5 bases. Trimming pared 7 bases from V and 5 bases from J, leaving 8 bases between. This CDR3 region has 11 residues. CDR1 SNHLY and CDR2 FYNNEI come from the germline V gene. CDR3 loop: CASTTEETQYF. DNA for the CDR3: TGTGCCAGCACGACAGAGGAGACCCAGTACTTC.

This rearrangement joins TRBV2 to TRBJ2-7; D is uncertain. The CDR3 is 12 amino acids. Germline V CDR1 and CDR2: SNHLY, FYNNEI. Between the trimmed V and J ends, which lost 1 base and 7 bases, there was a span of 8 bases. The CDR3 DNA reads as TGTGCCAGCAGTGAAGGCCGGTGGGAGCAGTACGTC. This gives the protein CASSEGRWEQYV.

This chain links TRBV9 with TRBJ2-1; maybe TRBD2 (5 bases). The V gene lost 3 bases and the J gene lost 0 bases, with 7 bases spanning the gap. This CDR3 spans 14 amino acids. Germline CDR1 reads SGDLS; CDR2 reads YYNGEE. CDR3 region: CASSGGLSYNEQFF. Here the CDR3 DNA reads TGTGCCAGCAGCGGTGGACTCTCCTACAATGAGCAGTTCTTC.

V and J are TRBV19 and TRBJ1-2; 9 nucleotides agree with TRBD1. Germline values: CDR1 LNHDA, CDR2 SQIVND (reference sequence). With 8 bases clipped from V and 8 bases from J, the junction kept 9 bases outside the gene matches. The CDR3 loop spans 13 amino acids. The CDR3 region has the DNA TGTGCCAGTGATGGGACAGGGCGTAAGGGCTACACCTTC. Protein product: CASDGTGRKGYTF.

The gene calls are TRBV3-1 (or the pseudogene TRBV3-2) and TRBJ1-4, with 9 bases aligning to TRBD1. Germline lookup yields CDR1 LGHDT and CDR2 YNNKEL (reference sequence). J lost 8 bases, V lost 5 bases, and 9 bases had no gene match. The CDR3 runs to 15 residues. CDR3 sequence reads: CASSVTGGAGEKLFF. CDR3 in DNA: TGTGCCAGCAGCGTAACAGGGGGCGCCGGGGAAAAACTGTTTTTT.

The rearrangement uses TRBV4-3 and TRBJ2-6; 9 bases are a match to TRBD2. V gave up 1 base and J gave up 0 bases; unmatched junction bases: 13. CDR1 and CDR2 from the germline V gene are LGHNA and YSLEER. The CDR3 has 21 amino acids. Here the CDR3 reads CASSQGLALAGEYSGANVLTF. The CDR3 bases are TGCGCCAGCAGCCAAGGTCTTGCTTTAGCGGGAGAGTACTCTGGGGCCAACGTCCTGACTTTC.

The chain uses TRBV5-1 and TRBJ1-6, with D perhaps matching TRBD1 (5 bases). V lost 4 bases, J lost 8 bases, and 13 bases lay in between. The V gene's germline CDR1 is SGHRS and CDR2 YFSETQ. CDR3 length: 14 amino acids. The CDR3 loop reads CASSPAGGYSPLHF. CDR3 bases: TGCGCCAGCAGCCCCGCGGGGGGGTATTCACCCCTCCACTTT.

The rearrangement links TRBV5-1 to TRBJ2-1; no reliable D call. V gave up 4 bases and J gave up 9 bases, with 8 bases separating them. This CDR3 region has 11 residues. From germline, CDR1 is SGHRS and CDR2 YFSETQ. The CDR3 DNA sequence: TGCGCCAGCAGCGAAGCCCTTGAGCAGTTCTTC. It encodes CASSEALEQFF.

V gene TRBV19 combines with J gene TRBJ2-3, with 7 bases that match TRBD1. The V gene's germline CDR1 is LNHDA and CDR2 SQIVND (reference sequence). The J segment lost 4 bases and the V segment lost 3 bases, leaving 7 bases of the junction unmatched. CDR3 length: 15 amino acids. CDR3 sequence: CASSIPTGLSDTQYF. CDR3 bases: TGTGCCAGTAGTATTCCGACAGGGTTATCAGATACGCAGTATTTT.

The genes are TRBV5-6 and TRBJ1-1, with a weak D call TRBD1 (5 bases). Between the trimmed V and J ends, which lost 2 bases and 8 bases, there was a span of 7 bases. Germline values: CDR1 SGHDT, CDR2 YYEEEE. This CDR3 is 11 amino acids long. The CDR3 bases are TGTGCCAGCAGCTTATACAGGGAAGCTTTCTTT. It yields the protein CASSLYREAFF.

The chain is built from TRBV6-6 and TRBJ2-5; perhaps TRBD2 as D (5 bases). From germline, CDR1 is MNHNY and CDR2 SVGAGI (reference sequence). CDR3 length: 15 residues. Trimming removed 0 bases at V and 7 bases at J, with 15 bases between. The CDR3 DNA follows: TGTGCCAGCAGTTACTCGTCAGAGGGCTCGGGGACCCAGTACTTC. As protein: CASSYSSEGSGTQYF.

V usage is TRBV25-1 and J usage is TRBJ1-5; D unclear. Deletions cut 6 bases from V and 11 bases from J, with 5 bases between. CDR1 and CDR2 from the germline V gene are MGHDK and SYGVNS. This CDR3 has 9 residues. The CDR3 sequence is CASSLSQHF. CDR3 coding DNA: TGTGCCAGCAGCCTCTCCCAGCATTTT.

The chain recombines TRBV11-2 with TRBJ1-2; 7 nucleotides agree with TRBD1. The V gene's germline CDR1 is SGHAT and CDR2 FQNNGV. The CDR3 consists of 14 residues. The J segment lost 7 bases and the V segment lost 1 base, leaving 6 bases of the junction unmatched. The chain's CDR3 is CASSLATGAGGYTF. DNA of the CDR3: TGTGCCAGCAGCTTAGCAACAGGGGCCGGTGGCTACACCTTC.

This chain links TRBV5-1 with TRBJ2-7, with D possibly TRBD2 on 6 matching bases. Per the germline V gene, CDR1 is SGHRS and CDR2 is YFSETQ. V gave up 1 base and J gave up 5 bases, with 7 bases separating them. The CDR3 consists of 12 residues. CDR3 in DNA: TGCGCCAGCAGCTTGTCGGGGGACGAGCAGTACTTC. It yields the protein CASSLSGDEQYF.

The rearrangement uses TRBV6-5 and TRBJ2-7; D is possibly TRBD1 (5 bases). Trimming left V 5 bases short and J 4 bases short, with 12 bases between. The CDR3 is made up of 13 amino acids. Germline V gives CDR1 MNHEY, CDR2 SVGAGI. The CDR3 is CASSSERGYEQYV. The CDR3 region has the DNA TGTGCCAGCAGTAGTGAAAGGGGTTACGAGCAGTACGTC.

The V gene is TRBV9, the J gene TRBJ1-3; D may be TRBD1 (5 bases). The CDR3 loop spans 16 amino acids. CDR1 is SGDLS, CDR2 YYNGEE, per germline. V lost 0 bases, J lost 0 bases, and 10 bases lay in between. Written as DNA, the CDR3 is TGTGCCAGCAGCGTAGGGGGGGACCCCTCTGGAAACACCATATATTTT. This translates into CASSVGGDPSGNTIYF.

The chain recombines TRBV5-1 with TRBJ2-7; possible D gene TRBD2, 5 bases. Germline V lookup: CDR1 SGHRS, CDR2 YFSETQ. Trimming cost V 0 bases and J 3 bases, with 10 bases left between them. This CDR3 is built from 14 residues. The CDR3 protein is CASSLATGYYEQYF. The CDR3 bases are TGCGCCAGCAGCTTGGCCACGGGGTACTACGAGCAGTACTTC.